The T cell receptor (beta chain) under discussion was sequenced for a study of CD4+ T cells in melanoma. Trimming removed 8 bases from V and 8 bases from J; junction bases left unmatched: 14. Germline CDR1 is SGHTA and CDR2 is FQGTGA. The CDR3 runs 16 residues. Findings and caveats of the study: CD8+ T cell, macrophage and B cell function reportedly correlated with neoantigen-specific CD4+ T cells. Neoantigen-specific CD4+ T cells in melanoma reportedly had diverse differentiation states.

Details on this clone: Its matching antigen is unknown.

The protocol was immunoSEQ multiplex PCR, while the TCRdb copy is restricted to in-frame clones and leaves out a portion. The top ten clones hold 25% to 35% of a sample with under 5,000 clones, roughly three fifths of them seen once. This rearrangement joins TRBV7-3 to TRBJ2-1; 11 bases are a match to TRBD2. The clonotype was recovered from a human donor with melanoma. The sequenced sample consisted of cells from a culture (not recorded whether cultured in vitro). The CDR3 reads CASHPGMASGGYEQFF. The DNA for the CDR3 is TGTGCCAGCCACCCAGGCATGGCTAGCGGGGGGTATGAGCAGTTCTTC.